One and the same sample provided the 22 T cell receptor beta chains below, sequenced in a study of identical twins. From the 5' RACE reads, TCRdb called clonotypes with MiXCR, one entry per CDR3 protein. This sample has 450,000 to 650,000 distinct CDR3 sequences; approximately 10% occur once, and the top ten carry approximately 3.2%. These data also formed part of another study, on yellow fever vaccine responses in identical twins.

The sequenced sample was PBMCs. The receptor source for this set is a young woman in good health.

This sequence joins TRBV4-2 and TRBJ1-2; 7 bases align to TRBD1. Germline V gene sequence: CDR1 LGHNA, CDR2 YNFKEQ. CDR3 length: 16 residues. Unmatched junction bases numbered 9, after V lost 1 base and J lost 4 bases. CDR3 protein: CASSQGQAQGVYGYTF. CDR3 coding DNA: TGTGCCAGCAGCCAAGGTCAGGCGCAGGGGGTCTATGGCTACACCTTC.

The CDR3 here is CASSSRLAGWDTQYF. CDR3 bases: TGTGCCAGCAGCTCACGACTAGCGGGATGGGATACGCAGTATTTT. The chain recombines TRBV27 with TRBJ2-3; 11 bases agree with TRBD2. Germline values: CDR1 MNHEY, CDR2 SMNVEV (reference sequence). Trimming cost V 6 bases and J 6 bases; bases outside gene matches: 8. The CDR3 runs 15 residues.

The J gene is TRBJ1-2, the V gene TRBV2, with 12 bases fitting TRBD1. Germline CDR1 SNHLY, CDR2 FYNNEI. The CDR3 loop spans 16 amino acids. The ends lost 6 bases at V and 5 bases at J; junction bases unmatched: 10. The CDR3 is CASRGTGQGARYGYTF. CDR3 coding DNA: TGTGCCAGCAGAGGTACGGGACAGGGGGCGCGTTATGGCTACACCTTC. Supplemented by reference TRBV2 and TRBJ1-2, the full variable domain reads EPEVTQTPSHQVTQMGQEVILRCVPISNHLYFYWYRQILGQKVEFLVSFYNNEISEKSEIFDDQFSVERPDGSNFTLKIRSTKLEDSAMYFCASRGTGQGARYGYTFGSGTRLTVV.

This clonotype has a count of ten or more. CDR3 sequence: CASSRGGSGSPSEQFF. CDR3 DNA: TGTGCCAGCAGCCGCGGGGGGAGCGGGTCACCCTCTGAGCAGTTCTTC. The V gene is TRBV11-2, the J gene TRBJ2-1, with TRBD2 matching over 8 bases. CDR3 length equals 16 residues. With V trimmed by 5 bases and J by 9 bases, 15 bases remained unmatched. Germline lookup yields CDR1 SGHAT and CDR2 FQNNGV.

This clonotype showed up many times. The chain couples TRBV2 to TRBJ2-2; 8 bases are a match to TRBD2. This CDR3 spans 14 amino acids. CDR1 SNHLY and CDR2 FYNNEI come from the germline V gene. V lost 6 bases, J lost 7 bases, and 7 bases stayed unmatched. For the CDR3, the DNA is TGTGCCAGCAGGGCGGGACTAGACAGCGGGGAGCTGTTTTTT. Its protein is CASRAGLDSGELFF.

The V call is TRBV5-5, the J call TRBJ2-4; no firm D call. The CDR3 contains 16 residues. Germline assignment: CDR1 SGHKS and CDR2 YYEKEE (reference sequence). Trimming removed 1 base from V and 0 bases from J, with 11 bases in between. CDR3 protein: CASSLTRELAKNIQYF. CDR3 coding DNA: TGTGCCAGCAGCTTGACAAGGGAACTAGCCAAAAACATTCAGTACTTC.

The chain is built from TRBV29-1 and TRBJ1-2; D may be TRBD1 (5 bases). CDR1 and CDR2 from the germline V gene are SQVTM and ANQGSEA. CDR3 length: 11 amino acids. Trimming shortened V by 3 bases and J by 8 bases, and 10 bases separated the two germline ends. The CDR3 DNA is TGCAGCGTTGAGCGGGGGGGGGGCTACACCTTC. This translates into CSVERGGGYTF.

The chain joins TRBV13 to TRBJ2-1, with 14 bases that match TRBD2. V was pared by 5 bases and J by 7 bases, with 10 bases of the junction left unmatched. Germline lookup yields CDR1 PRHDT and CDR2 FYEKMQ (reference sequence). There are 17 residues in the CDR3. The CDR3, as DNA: TGTGCCAGCAGCCAAACAACCGGGACTAGCGGGAGAAATGAGCAGTTCTTC. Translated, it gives CASSQTTGTSGRNEQFF.

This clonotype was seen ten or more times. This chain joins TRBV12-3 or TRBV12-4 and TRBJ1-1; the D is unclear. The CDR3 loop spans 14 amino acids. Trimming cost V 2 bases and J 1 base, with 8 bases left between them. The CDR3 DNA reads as TGTGCCAGCAGTTTACCCGGAGAGAACACTGAAGCTTTCTTT. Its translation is CASSLPGENTEAFF.

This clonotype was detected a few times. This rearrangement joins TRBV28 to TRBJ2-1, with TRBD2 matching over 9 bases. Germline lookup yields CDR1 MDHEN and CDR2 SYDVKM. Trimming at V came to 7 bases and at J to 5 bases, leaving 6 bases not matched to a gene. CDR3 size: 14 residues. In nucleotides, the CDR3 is TGTGCCAGCACCGGGACTAGCATCAACAATGAGCAGTTCTTC. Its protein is CASTGTSINNEQFF.

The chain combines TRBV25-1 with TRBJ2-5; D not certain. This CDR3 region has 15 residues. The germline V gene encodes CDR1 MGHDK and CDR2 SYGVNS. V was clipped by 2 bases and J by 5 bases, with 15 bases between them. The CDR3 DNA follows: TGTGCCAGCAGTGAAGGAATAGGGTTTGGTGAGACCCAGTACTTC. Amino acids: CASSEGIGFGETQYF. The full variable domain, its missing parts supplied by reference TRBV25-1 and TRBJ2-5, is EADIYQTPRYLVIGTGKKITLECSQTMGHDKMYWYQQDPGMELHLIHYSYGVNSTEKGDLSSESTVSRIRTEHFPLTLESARPSHTSQYLCASSEGIGFGETQYFGPGTRLLVL.

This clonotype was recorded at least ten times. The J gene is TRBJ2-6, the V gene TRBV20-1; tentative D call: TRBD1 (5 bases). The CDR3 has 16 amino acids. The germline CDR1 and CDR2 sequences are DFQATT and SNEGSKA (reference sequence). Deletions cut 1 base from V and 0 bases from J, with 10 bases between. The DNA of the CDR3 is TGCAGTGCTAGAGTAGGGGCCTTCTCTGGGGCCAACGTCCTGACTTTC. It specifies CSARVGAFSGANVLTF.

The DNA of the CDR3 is TGTGCCAGCAGTTACCAGGGAAGGGGTCCAGATACGCAGTATTTT. Its protein product is CASSYQGRGPDTQYF. The gene calls are TRBV6-5 and TRBJ2-3, with a weak D call TRBD1 (5 bases). The CDR3 runs 15 residues. V lost 2 bases to trimming and J lost 4 bases, with 13 bases between them. Germline lookup yields CDR1 MNHEY and CDR2 SVGAGI.

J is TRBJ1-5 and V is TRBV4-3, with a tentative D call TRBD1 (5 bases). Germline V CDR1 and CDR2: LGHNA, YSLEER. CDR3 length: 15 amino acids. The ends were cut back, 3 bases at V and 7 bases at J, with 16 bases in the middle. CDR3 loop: CASSQNFGGRQPQHF. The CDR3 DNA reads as TGCGCCAGCAGCCAGAATTTTGGGGGGAGACAGCCCCAGCATTTT.

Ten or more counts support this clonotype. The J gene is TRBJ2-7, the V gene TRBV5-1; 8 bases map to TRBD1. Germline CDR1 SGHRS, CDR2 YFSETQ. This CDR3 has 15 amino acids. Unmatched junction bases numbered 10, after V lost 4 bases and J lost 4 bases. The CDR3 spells CASSLGQGAVYEQYF. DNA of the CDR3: TGCGCCAGCAGCCTAGGACAGGGTGCAGTATACGAGCAGTACTTC. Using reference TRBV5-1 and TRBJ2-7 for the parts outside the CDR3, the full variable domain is KAGVTQTPRYLIKTRGQQVTLSCSPISGHRSVSWYQQTPGQGLQFLFEYFSETQRNKGNFPGRFSGRQFSNSRSEMNVSTLELGDSALYLCASSLGQGAVYEQYFGPGTRLTVT.

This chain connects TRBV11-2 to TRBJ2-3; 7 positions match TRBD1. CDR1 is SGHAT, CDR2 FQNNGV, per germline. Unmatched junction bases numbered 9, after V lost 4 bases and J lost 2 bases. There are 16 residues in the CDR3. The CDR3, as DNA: TGTGCCAGCAGCTCGACGGGACAGACAAACACAGATACGCAGTATTTT. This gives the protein CASSSTGQTNTDTQYF.

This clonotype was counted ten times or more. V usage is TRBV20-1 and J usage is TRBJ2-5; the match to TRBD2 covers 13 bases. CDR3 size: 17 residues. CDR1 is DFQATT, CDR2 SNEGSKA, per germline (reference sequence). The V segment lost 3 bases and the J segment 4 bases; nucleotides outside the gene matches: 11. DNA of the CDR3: TGCAGTGCTAGTAGACTAGCGGGAGGCCTCCTCCCAGAGACCCAGTACTTC. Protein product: CSASRLAGGLLPETQYF.

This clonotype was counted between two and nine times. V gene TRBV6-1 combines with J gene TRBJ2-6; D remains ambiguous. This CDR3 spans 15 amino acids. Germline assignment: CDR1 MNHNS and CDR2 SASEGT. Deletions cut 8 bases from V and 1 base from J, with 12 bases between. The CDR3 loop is CASSRFGSGANVLTF. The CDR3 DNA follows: TGTGCCAGCTCCCGTTTCGGGTCTGGGGCCAACGTCCTGACTTTC.

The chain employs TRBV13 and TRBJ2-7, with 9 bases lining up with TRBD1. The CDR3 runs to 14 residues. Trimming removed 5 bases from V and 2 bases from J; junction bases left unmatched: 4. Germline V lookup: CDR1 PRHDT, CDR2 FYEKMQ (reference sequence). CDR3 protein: CASSARDRAYEQYF. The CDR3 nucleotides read TGTGCCAGCAGCGCTAGGGACAGGGCCTACGAGCAGTACTTC.

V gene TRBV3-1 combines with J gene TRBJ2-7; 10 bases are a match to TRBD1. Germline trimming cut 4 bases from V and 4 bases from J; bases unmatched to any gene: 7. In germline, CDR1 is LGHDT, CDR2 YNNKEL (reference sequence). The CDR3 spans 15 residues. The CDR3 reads CASSLRTGGRYEQYF. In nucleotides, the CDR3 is TGTGCCAGCAGCCTAAGGACAGGGGGTCGATACGAGCAGTACTTC.

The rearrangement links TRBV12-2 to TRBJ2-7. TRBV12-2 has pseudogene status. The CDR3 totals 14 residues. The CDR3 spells CASRLVIPTYEQYF. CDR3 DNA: TGTGCAAGTCGCTTAGTAATTCCAACCTACGAGCAGTACTTC.

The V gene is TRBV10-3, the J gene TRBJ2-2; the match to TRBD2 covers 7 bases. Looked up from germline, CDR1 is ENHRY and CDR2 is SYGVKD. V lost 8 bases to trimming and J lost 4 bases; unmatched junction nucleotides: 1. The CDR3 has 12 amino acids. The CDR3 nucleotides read TGTGCCATCCTAGCGGCCACCGGGGAGCTGTTTTTT. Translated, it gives CAILAATGELFF.